These 4 T cell receptor beta chains were sequenced from one sample in a study of human T cells and chemical hapten exposure. Time point given: patch test 2, 6 weeks after DPC sensitization. The treatment denotes: therapeutic diphenylcyclopropenone sensitization with weekly scalp DPC. Each CDR3 protein is one row after TCRdb ran MiXCR on the RACE reads. The profile covers approximately 28,000 distinct CDR3 sequences, with around a tenth appearing a single time and 5.5% to 7% taken by the ten largest. Sequenced material: whole blood, taken in connection with sensitization to the hapten diphenylcyclopropenone (DPC). The source is a man aged 30-40 years with alopecia areata. Some clones in this sample may be carry-over from other donors' samples.

This clonotype occurred a few times. This chain links TRBV28 with TRBJ1-6; D unclear. V lost 5 bases and J lost 8, with 16 bases in between. Per germline, CDR1 MDHEN and CDR2 SYDVKM. CDR3 length: 15 residues. The CDR3 DNA is TGTGCCAGCAGTCCGTCGGGAGGGTGGGATTCACCCCTCCACTTT. Translating it yields CASSPSGGWDSPLHF.

This clonotype is classed as medium-sized (0.01 to 0.1%). This chain links TRBV20-1 with TRBJ2-1, with 10 bases that match TRBD2. The CDR3 covers 15 residues. V was pared by 6 bases and J by 0 bases, with 5 bases of the junction left unmatched. Germline V gene data show CDR1 as DFQATT and CDR2 as SNEGSKA (reference sequence). CDR3 bases: TGCAGTGCCAATAGCGGGGGGACCTCCTACAATGAGCAGTTCTTC. Translated: CSANSGGTSYNEQFF.

This clonotype was seen at least ten times. This chain connects TRBV6-5 to TRBJ2-3, with 14 bases that match TRBD2. This CDR3 region has 17 residues. Germline CDR1 MNHEY, CDR2 SVGAGI. V lost 2 bases and J lost 0; bases outside the gene matches: 1. The CDR3 region has the DNA TGTGCCAGCAGTTACCGGACTAGCGGGGGGAGCACAGATACGCAGTATTTT. It yields the protein CASSYRTSGGSTDTQYF.

In this sample, this clonotype turned up many times. The rearrangement uses TRBV6-4 and TRBJ2-1; no definite D call. Germline assignment: CDR1 MRHNA and CDR2 SNTAGT. The CDR3 spans 15 residues. With 3 bases removed from V and 2 bases from J, the gap between germline ends came to 11 bases. The CDR3 reads CASSERADAYNEQFF. CDR3 in DNA: TGTGCCAGCAGTGAAAGGGCAGACGCCTACAATGAGCAGTTCTTC.